Listed below are T cell receptor beta chains from one sample, sequenced in a study of T cells expressing NK-cell markers. Reanalyzing the 5' RACE reads, TCRdb keeps one entry per CDR3 protein, without DNA. The table lists around 140,000 distinct CDR3 sequences. The material sequenced was blood T cells: a sorted CD56 or NKG2C T cell subset, CD4+ or CD8+ T cells, or bulk PBMC T cells (not recorded which). Source of these receptors: a man aged 18-30 years in good health. The CDR3 runs from the conserved cysteine through the conserved F or W.

TRBV7-6,TRBJ1-1,CASSLTEGAPEAFF
TRBV12-3/TRBV12-4,TRBJ1-1,CASRSTDISEAFF
TRBV6-2/TRBV6-3,TRBJ2-4,CASLGASRIQYF
TRBV3-1,TRBJ2-1,CASSRLFSGSFDEQFF
TRBV5-4,TRBJ1-1,CASSVGTDEAFF
TRBV6-1,TRBJ2-5,CASSPAGAGETQYF
TRBV4-1,TRBJ2-3,CASSQTGGRAQDTQYF
TRBV12-3/TRBV12-4,TRBJ2-7,CASSPGSATAIYEQYF
TRBV11-2,TRBJ2-3,CASSLKVGDTQYF
TRBV20-1,TRBJ2-7,CSARVYTSGSYEQYF
TRBV20-1,TRBJ2-7,CSARNRQGMARSEQYF
TRBV2,TRBJ2-4,CASIRTGNIQYF
TRBV12-3/TRBV12-4,TRBJ2-7,CASNHKLAPYEQYF
TRBV20-1,TRBJ2-1,CSASVVTHNEQFF